This T cell receptor (beta chain) was recovered during a study of identical twins. TCRdb re-derived calls from the 5' RACE reads in MiXCR, one entry per CDR3 protein. The sample records 650,000 to 750,000 distinct CDR3 sequences, approximately 22% being singletons. The sample holds many counts of this clonotype. These data also formed part of another study, on T cells expressing NK-cell markers. That study reports: The study drew TCR beta repertoires from sorted CD3+CD56+NKG2C+, CD3+CD56+NKG2C- and CD3+CD56-NKG2C+ T cells.

The source is a young woman in good health. Sequences were obtained from PBMCs.

CDR3 DNA sequence: TGTGCCAGCAAACCAACCAGGGAAAATCAGCCCCAGCATTTT. It encodes CASKPTRENQPQHF. The chain is built from TRBV27 and TRBJ1-5; D is possibly TRBD1 (5 bases). V lost 7 bases to trimming and J lost 4 bases, with 14 bases between them. Germline CDR1 is MNHEY and CDR2 is SMNVEV (reference sequence). The CDR3 spans 14 residues.